The 13 T cell receptor beta chains presented below share a single source sample, sequenced in a study of identical twins. TCRdb recomputed calls from the 5' RACE reads with MiXCR, one row per CDR3 protein. The repertoire holds some 190,000 distinct CDR3 sequences, 15% seen once, with 35% to 50% in the top ten. Separately, the same data were catalogued under a study of T cells expressing NK-cell markers.

The sequenced sample was CD8+ T cells sorted from blood. The receptors here all came from a woman younger than 35 in good health.

The J gene is TRBJ2-5, the V gene TRBV29-1; maybe TRBD2 (5 bases). Germline V lookup: CDR1 SQVTM, CDR2 ANQGSEA. Trimming cost V 3 bases and J 10 bases, with 12 bases left between them. The CDR3 loop spans 11 amino acids. The CDR3: CSVDEAGIQYF. Written as DNA, the CDR3 is TGCAGCGTTGATGAGGCGGGTATCCAGTACTTC.

This clonotype was recorded a few times. V gene TRBV14 combines with J gene TRBJ1-2, with no clear D. The CDR3 loop spans 14 amino acids. Germline CDR1 reads SGHDN; CDR2 reads FVKESK. V lost 1 base, J lost 5 bases, and 11 bases lay in between. The chain's CDR3 is CASSQAGSWYGYTF. The CDR3 nucleotides are TGTGCCAGCAGCCAAGCGGGGTCCTGGTATGGCTACACCTTC.

This sequence joins TRBV7-8 and TRBJ2-1; the D is unclear. V lost 0 bases to trimming and J lost 8 bases, with 8 bases between them. In germline, CDR1 is SGHVS, CDR2 FQNEAQ. The CDR3 loop spans 13 amino acids. This chain's CDR3 is CASSLARVDEQFF. CDR3 DNA: TGTGCCAGCAGCTTAGCTCGAGTGGATGAGCAGTTCTTC.

This chain connects TRBV15 to TRBJ2-1; TRBD2 matches at 12 bases. The length of the CDR3 is 16 residues. The trim removed 0 bases at V and 4 bases at J, leaving 1 base unmatched. The germline V gene has CDR1 LNHNV and CDR2 YYDKDF (reference sequence). The CDR3 loop is CATSRDGTSGYNEQFF. CDR3 DNA sequence: TGTGCCACCAGCAGAGATGGGACTAGCGGGTACAATGAGCAGTTCTTC.

This clonotype turned up a few times. The rearrangement joins TRBV12-3 or TRBV12-4 to TRBJ2-7, with TRBD1 as a possible D gene (5 bases). The CDR3 extends over 14 amino acids. The V gene lost 6 bases and the J gene lost 3 bases, with 15 bases spanning the gap. The chain's CDR3 is CASSLGRAHYEQYF. The CDR3 region has the DNA TGTGCCAGCAGCCTTGGCAGGGCCCACTACGAGCAGTACTTC.

This clonotype was detected many times. The chain has TRBV12-3 or TRBV12-4 and TRBJ1-2, with D uncertain. Trimming removed 6 bases at V and 0 bases at J, with 8 bases between. This CDR3 contains 13 residues. DNA for the CDR3: TGTGCCAGCAGCTTGGCCACTAACTATGGCTACACCTTC. Translated: CASSLATNYGYTF.

This clonotype showed up just a few times. The chain employs TRBV30 and TRBJ2-7; 9 bases fit TRBD1. The CDR3 consists of 12 residues. Germline V CDR1 and CDR2: GTSNPN, SVGIG (reference sequence). The CDR3 spells CASDRGSYEQYF. The CDR3 DNA follows: TGTGCTTCGGACAGGGGCTCCTACGAGCAGTACTTC.

This clonotype was counted only a few times. The chain carries TRBV5-1 and TRBJ1-6; 10 bases align to TRBD1. The CDR3 consists of 16 residues. V was clipped by 1 base and J by 5 bases; unmatched bases: 3. From germline, CDR1 is SGHRS and CDR2 YFSETQ. CDR3 loop: CASSLRGTGDNSPLHF. DNA of the CDR3: TGCGCCAGCAGCTTGAGAGGGACAGGGGATAATTCACCCCTCCACTTT.

Ten or more counts support this clonotype. The V gene is TRBV9, the J gene TRBJ2-3; D is ambiguous. CDR3 length: 11 residues. Germline CDR1 is SGDLS and CDR2 is YYNGEE. The ends were cut back, 2 bases at V and 5 bases at J, with 3 bases in the middle. CDR3 bases: TGTGCCAGCAGCGTTGGAGATACGCAGTATTTT. Its protein product is CASSVGDTQYF.

This clonotype occurred a few times. This chain joins TRBV20-1 and TRBJ2-5; unclear D gene. Germline values: CDR1 DFQATT, CDR2 SNEGSKA (reference sequence). V was pared by 3 bases and J by 2 bases, with 13 bases between. The CDR3 runs to 14 residues. CDR3 nucleotides: TGCAGTGCTAGCCCTTGGCGGCCTCAAGAGACCCAGTACTTC. Protein product: CSASPWRPQETQYF.

The rearrangement uses TRBV29-1 and TRBJ1-2; tentative D call: TRBD1 (5 bases). V lost 6 bases and J 7 bases, leaving 21 bases between the germline ends. The CDR3 contains 14 residues. Germline CDR1 and CDR2: SQVTM and ANQGSEA. CDR3 coding DNA: TGCAGCGTGCCCAGCCGGGGCCGTGAAGGTGGCTACACCTTC. Protein product: CSVPSRGREGGYTF.

The V gene is TRBV7-3, the J gene TRBJ2-2; D gene unclear. The germline V gene has CDR1 SGHTA and CDR2 FQGTGA. The CDR3 spans 13 residues. V dropped 5 bases and J dropped 7 bases, with 11 bases sitting between them. CDR3 protein: CASSLLVNGELFF. In nucleotides, the CDR3 is TGTGCCAGCAGCCTTTTGGTTAACGGGGAGCTGTTTTTT. Combining the CDR3 with reference TRBV7-3 and TRBJ2-2 gives the whole variable domain GAGVSQTPSNKVTEKGKYVELRCDPISGHTALYWYRQSLGQGPEFLIYFQGTGAADDSGLPNDRFFAVRPEGSVSTLKIQRTERGDSAVYLCASSLLVNGELFFGEGSRLTVL.

The rearrangement links TRBV12-5 to TRBJ2-1; no definite D call. Germline CDR1 reads LGHNT; CDR2 reads FRNRAP. This CDR3 spans 11 amino acids. V lost 3 bases and J lost 12, with 9 bases in between. The CDR3, as DNA: TGTGCTAGTGGTTTACAAGTGGGGCAGTTCTTC. Translating it yields CASGLQVGQFF.